This TCR beta chain was captured by sequencing in a study of blood T cell repertoires in COVID-19 (dated by TCRdb to the early 2020s). In terms of the full investigation: Samples covering the acute and convalescent phases of COVID-19 were provided by collaborators in the United States, Italy and Spain. The prospective study material was composed of cDNA or gDNA derived from T cells, B-cell-depleted T cells, or PBMCs. Deeply sampled blood TCRbeta repertoires from subjects exposed to, actively infected with, or recovered from COVID-19 were included in the dataset. The repertoires were made available in a free public database intended to serve as a resource for research on the immune response to SARS-CoV-2. The samples were drawn from two sources: the first 160 participants of the ongoing ImmuneRACE study, and 1,000 to 1,500 subjects contributed by 6 global collaborators. The sample metadata nearly always contained a de-identified subject ID, COVID-19 status, age in years and sex. Where HLA class I and class II types were available, the types were taken from metadata supplied by the sample provider, not from assay-based typing.

Per the germline V gene, MRHNA is the CDR1 and SNTAGT is the CDR2. The CDR3, cysteine through phenylalanine, is 20 amino acids long. The retained sequence is limited to the CDR3, 60 bases, with the frame set at the first base. V and J are trimmed by 2 bases and 2 bases, and the gene matches miss 13 bases of the junction. In the prospective study, participants were roughly 18 to 95 years old, resided in around 25 geographic areas of the United States, and were enrolled through a virtual design. In the prospective study, cohorts were assigned on the basis of participant-reported clinical history obtained from a screening survey and a study questionnaire. For ImmuneRACE Cohort 3, a participant was defined as recovered based on two consecutive negative NP/OP PCR tests, clearance by a healthcare professional, or resolution of symptoms. In the prospective study, whole blood, serum and a nasopharyngeal or oropharyngeal swab were collected from each participant by mobile phlebotomists. Additional blood draws and questionnaires over an approximately two-month period could optionally be provided by prospective study participants. Before DNA extraction, blood samples from the prospective study were shipped at room temperature or frozen.

Notes on this clone: The antigen it binds to is not known. No base quality information exists; no much larger clone differs at one position.

Overall results and qualifications from the work: The amount of clinical and demographic metadata varied by source and participant and was provided uncurated.

TCRbeta CDR3 regions were amplified from genomic DNA by means of the immunoSEQ Assay, a bias-controlled multiplex PCR. In the paper's pipeline: The number of nucleated cells in each sample was estimated from the amplification of reference gene primers within the assay. To quantify the absolute abundance of each unique TCRbeta CDR3 rearrangement, sequence reads were collapsed and filtered. Productive Simpson clonality was computed per sample as the square root of Simpson's diversity index over productive rearrangements. TCRdb holds this immuneACCESS table with in-frame rearrangements only. Some clones are missing; in checked studies, unresolved V genes explain under half, and the rest has no known cause. From that table come the V and J calls and clone size; the DNA was used to work out D and trimming. The sample table shows roughly 300,000 clones, and approximately 92% are seen once. Of the sample, around 1.1% is held by the ten largest clones.

The rearrangement combines TRBV6-4 with TRBJ2-2; 11 middle bases align to TRBD2. The specimen was PBMCs or T cells enriched from blood (not recorded which). This receptor was obtained from a woman in her twenties or thirties who had recovered from COVID-19. Here is the DNA: TGTGCCAGCAGTGACGTCACCGGGACTAGCGGCTCTGTCAACACCGGGGAGCTGTTTTTT. Protein translation: CASSDVTGTSGSVNTGELFF.